These 6 T cell receptor beta chains originate from one sample sequenced in a study of blood T cells in healthy people across ages. A second PCR, run for about 6 to 12 cycles, used a sample-barcoded 5' primer plus a J-beta primer mix. One entry per CDR3 protein results from TCRdb running MiXCR on the 5' RACE reads. The table has about 1.1 million distinct CDR3 sequences, roughly two fifths seen once. What was sequenced was blood. The receptor source for this set is a man between 18 and 35 years old in good health.

The V call is TRBV5-1, the J call TRBJ2-1, with D possibly TRBD2 on 6 matching bases. The CDR3 is 17 amino acids. Trimming took off 3 bases at V and 1 base at J, with 17 bases between the two ends. Germline V gives CDR1 SGHRS, CDR2 YFSETQ. In DNA, the CDR3 is TGCGCCAGCAGCTCCCCAACCGGGACTGAGTCCTACAATGAGCAGTTCTTC. This sequence encodes CASSSPTGTESYNEQFF.

V gene TRBV20-1 combines with J gene TRBJ1-5; no clear D gene. This CDR3 spans 14 amino acids. Germline V lookup: CDR1 DFQATT, CDR2 SNEGSKA (reference sequence). Between the trimmed V and J ends, which lost 3 bases and 0 bases, there was a span of 9 bases. CDR3 sequence: CSASRAGSNQPQHF. The CDR3 nucleotides read TGCAGTGCTAGTCGCGCAGGTAGCAATCAGCCCCAGCATTTT.

There are a few counts of this clonotype. This chain uses TRBV6-2 or TRBV6-3 with TRBJ1-1, with 11 positions matching TRBD1. The CDR3 sequence is 14 residues long. The trim removed 7 bases at V and 6 bases at J, leaving 7 bases unmatched. CDR1 MNHEY and CDR2 SVGEGT come from the germline V gene. CDR3 in amino acids: CASNYGTGGPEAFF. The CDR3 bases are TGTGCCAGCAACTACGGGACAGGGGGACCTGAAGCTTTCTTT.

V usage is TRBV27 and J usage is TRBJ2-7; D unresolved. Per germline, CDR1 MNHEY and CDR2 SMNVEV (reference sequence). The germline V and J ends were trimmed by 5 bases and 7 bases, with 24 bases remaining between them. CDR3 length: 16 residues. As DNA, the CDR3 is TGTGCCAGCAGTCCTCTAGGTACGGCGTCTTACAATGAGCAGTACTTC. Amino acids: CASSPLGTASYNEQYF.

This chain uses TRBV2 with TRBJ2-5; either TRBD1 or TRBD2 may supply D (6 bases each). The CDR3 has 13 amino acids. Per germline, CDR1 SNHLY and CDR2 FYNNEI. Trimming stripped 7 bases from V and 4 bases from J, with 13 bases between. CDR3 sequence (DNA): TGTGCCAGCATTCCGGGGGCGGGAGAGACCCAGTACTTC. The encoded protein is CASIPGAGETQYF.

This clonotype turned up a few times. V is TRBV27 and J is TRBJ1-2, with D unclear. Germline values: CDR1 MNHEY, CDR2 SMNVEV (reference sequence). CDR3 size: 13 residues. V was clipped by 5 bases and J by 8 bases, with 15 bases between them. CDR3 region: CASSRVSVGGYTF. The CDR3 coding sequence is TGTGCCAGCAGTCGGGTGTCAGTTGGGGGCTACACCTTC.